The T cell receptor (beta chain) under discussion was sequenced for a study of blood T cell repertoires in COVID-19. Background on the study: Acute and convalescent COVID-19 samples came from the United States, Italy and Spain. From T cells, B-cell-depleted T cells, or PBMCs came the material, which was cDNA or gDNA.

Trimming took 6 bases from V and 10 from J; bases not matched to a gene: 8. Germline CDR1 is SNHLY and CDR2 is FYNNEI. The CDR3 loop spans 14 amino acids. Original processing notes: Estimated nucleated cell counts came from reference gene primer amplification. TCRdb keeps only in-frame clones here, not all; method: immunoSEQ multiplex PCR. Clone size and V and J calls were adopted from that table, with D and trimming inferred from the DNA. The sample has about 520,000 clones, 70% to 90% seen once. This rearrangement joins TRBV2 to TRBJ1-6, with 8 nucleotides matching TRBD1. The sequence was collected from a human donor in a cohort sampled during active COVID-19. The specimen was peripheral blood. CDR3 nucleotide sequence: TGTGCCAGCAGCTTCGGACAGGGCCAGTCACCCCTCCACTTT. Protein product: CASSFGQGQSPLHF.